This T cell receptor (beta chain) emerged from a study of T cell changes during pregnancy in multiple sclerosis. Repertoires were generated with immunoSEQ multiplex PCR, while TCRdb's copy carries only in-frame clones and drops some. The sample consists of 35,000 to 55,000 clones, roughly nine tenths of them appearing once. The CDR3 spans 14 residues. CDR1 is SGHRS and CDR2 is YFSETQ in the germline V gene. Trimming pared 3 bases from V and 8 bases from J, leaving 17 bases between. This receptor was obtained from a female donor with multiple sclerosis, enrolled in a pregnancy study. This material consisted of CD4+ T cells from peripheral blood mononuclear cells, taken after pregnancy. This chain joins TRBV5-1 and TRBJ1-1, with D perhaps matching TRBD1 (6 bases). The CDR3 DNA reads as TGCGCCAGCAGCTCCTTATGGGAAGGACAGGAAGCTTTCTTT. It encodes CASSSLWEGQEAFF. The variable domain in full, completed from reference TRBV5-1 and TRBJ1-1, reads KAGVTQTPRYLIKTRGQQVTLSCSPISGHRSVSWYQQTPGQGLQFLFEYFSETQRNKGNFPGRFSGRQFSNSRSEMNVSTLELGDSALYLCASSSLWEGQEAFFGQGTRLTVV.